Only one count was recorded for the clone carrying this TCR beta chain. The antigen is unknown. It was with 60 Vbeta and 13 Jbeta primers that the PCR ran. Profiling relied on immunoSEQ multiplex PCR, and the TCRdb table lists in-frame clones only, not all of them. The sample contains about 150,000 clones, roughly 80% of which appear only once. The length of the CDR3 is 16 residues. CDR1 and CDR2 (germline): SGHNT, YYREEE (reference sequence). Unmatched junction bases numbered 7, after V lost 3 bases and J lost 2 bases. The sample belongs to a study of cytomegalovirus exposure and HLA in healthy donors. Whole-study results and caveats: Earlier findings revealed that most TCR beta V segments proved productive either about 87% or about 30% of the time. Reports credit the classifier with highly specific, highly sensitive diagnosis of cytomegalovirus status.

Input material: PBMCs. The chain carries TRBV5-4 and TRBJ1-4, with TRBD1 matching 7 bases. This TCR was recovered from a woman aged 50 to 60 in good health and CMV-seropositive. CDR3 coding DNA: TGTGCCAGCAGCTCCGGACAGGCACGGACTAATGAAAAACTGTTTTTT. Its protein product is CASSSGQARTNEKLFF.